This T cell receptor (beta chain) was profiled in a study of CD8+ T cells in alopecia areata. This clone was seen only a few times. Extracted from the samples, RNA was reverse transcribed into cDNA to serve as the sequencing template. Measured with immunoSEQ multiplex PCR; TCRdb has only the in-frame clones, and not every one. The sample consists of roughly 170,000 clones, approximately 59% of them appearing once. The specimen was CD4+ T cells sorted from blood, collected at week 0. This receptor was obtained from a human donor with alopecia areata.

The CDR3 nucleotides read TGTGCCTGGAGTAAAGCAGGGGCGCACACTGAAGCTTTCTTT. Protein product: CAWSKAGAHTEAFF. This chain links TRBV30 with TRBJ1-1, with TRBD1 as a possible D gene (6 bases). This CDR3 is built from 14 residues. Germline V gene lookup returns CDR1 GTSNPN and CDR2 SVGIG (reference sequence). The germline V and J ends were trimmed by 2 bases and 3 bases, with 13 bases remaining between them.